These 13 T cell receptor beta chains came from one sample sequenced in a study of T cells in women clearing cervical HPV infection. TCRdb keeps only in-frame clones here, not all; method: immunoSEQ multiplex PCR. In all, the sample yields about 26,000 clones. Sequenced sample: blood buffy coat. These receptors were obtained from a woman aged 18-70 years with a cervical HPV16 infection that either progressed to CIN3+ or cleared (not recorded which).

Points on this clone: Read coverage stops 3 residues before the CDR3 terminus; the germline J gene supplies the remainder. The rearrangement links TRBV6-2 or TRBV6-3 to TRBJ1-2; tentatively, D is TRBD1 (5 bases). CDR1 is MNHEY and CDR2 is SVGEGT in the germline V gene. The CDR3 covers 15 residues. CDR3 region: CASSVGASVSYDYTF. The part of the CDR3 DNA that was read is TGTGCCAGCAGTGTCGGGGCTAGCGTTTCCTACGAC.

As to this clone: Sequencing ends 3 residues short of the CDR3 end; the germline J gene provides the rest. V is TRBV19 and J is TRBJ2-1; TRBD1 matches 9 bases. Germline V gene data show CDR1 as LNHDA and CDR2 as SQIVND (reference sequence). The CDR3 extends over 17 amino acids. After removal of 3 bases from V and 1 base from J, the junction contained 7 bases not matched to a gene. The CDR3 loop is CASSIGTGGGSYNEQFF. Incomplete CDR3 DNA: TGTGCCAGTAGTATTGGTACAGGGGGCGGGTCCTACAATGAG. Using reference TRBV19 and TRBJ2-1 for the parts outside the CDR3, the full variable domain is DGGITQSPKYLFRKEGQNVTLSCEQNLNHDAMYWYRQDPGQGLRLIYYSQIVNDFQKGDIAEGYSVSREKKESFPLTVTSAQKNPTAFYLCASSIGTGGGSYNEQFFGPGTRLTVL.

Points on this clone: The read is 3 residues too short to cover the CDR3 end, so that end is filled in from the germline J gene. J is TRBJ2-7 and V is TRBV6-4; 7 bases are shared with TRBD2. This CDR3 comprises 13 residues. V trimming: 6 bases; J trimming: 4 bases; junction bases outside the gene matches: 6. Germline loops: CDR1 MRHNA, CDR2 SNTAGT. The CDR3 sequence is CASREGLGYEQYF. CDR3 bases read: TGTGCCAGCAGGGAAGGACTAGGGTACGAG.

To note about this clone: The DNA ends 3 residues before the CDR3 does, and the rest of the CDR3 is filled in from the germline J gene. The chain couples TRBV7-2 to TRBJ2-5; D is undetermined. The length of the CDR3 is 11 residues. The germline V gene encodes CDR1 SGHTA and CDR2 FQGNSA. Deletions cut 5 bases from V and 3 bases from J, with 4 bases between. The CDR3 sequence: CASSREETQYF. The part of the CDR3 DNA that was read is TGTGCCAGCAGCAGGGAAGAGACC.

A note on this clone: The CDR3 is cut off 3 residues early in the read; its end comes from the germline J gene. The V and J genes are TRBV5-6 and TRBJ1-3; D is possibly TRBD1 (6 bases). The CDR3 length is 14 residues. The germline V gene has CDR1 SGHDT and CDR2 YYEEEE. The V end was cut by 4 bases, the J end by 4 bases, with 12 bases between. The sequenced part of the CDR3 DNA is TGTGCCAGCAGCCGTCGGGGGGCCGGAAACACC. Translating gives CASSRRGAGNT. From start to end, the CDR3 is CASSRRGAGNTIYF.

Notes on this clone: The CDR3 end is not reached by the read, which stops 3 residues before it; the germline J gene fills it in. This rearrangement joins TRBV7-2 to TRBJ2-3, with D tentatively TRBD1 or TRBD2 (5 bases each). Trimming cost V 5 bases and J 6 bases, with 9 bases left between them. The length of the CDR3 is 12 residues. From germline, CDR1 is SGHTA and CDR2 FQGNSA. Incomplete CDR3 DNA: TGTGCCAGCAGCCCCGAGGGGGATACG. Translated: CASSPEGDT. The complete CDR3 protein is CASSPEGDTQYF. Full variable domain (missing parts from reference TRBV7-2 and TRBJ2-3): GAGVSQSPSNKVTEKGKDVELRCDPISGHTALYWYRQSLGQGLEFLIYFQGNSAPDKSGLPSDRFSAERTGGSVSTLTIQRTQQEDSAVYLCASSPEGDTQYFGPGTRLTVL.

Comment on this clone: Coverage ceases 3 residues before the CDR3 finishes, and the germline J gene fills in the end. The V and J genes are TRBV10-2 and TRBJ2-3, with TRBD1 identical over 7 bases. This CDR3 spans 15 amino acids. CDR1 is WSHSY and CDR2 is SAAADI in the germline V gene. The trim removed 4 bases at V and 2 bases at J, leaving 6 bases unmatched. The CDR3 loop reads CASSVNRGLTDTQYF. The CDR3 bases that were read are TGCGCCAGCAGTGTAAACAGGGGTCTCACAGATACG.

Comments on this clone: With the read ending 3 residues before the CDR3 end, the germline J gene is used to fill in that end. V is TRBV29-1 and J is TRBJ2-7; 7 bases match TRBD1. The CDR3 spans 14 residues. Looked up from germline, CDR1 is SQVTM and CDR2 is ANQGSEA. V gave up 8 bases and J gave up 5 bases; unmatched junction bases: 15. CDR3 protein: CSTRFRGHVDEQYF. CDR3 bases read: TGCAGCACTCGTTTTAGGGGGCATGTCGACGAG.

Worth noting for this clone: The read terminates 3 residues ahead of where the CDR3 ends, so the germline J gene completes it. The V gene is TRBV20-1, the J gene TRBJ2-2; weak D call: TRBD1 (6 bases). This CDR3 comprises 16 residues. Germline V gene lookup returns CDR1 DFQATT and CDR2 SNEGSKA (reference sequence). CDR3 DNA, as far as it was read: TGCAGTGCCGGCTCCCGTCCGTGGACAGATAATTCACCG. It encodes CSAGSRPWTDNSP. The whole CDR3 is CSAGSRPWTDNSPLFF.

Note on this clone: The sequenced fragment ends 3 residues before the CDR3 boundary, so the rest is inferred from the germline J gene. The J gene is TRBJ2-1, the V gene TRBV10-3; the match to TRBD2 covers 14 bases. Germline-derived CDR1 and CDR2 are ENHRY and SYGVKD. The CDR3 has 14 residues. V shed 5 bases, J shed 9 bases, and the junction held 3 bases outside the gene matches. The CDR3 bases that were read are TGTGCCATCAGTTGGACTAGCGGGGGGAGTGAG. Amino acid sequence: CAISWTSGGSE. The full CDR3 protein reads CAISWTSGGSEQFF.

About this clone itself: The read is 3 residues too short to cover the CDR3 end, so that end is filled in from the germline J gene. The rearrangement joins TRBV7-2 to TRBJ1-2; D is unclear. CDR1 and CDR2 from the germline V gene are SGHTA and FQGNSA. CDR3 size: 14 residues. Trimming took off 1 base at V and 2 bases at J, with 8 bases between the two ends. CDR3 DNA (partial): TGTGCCAGCAGCTTAGATTTCTTAAACTATGGC. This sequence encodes CASSLDFLNYG. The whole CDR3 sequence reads CASSLDFLNYGYTF.

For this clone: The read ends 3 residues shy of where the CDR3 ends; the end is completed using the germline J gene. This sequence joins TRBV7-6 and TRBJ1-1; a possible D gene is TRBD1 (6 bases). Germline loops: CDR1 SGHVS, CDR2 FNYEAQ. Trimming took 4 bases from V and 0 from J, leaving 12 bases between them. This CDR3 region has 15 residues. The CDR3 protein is CASSSPQGMNTEAFF. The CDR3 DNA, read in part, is TGTGCCAGCAGCTCCCCACAGGGAATGAACACTGAA.

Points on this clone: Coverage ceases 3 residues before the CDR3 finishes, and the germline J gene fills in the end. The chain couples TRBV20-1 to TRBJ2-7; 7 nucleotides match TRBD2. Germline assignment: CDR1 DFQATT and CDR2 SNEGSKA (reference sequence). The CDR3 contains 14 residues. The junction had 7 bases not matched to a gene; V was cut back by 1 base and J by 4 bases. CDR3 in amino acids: CSARGLAEAYEQYF. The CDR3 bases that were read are TGCAGTGCTAGAGGACTAGCAGAGGCTTACGAG.